These 18 T cell receptor beta chains were all obtained from the same sample, sequenced in a study of shared T cell receptors in the human thymus (dated by TCRdb to the early 2020s). The library was built by means of the immunoSEQ multiplex PCR assay. The table was pulled from immuneACCESS by TCRdb, which kept in-frame rearrangements only. Such tables lose some clones; where checked, under half of the loss comes from unresolved V genes, and the rest has no known cause. The sample table lists 540,000 or so clones, about four fifths of them with a count of one. The top ten clones comprise around 0.013% of the sample. This sample also appeared in a second study, on human thymus T cells.

What was sequenced was thymocytes. The receptors come from a boy under two years old with a congenital heart defect. Donor details come from another sample of the same person, matched by shared clones.

The rearrangement uses TRBV27 and TRBJ2-2, with D perhaps TRBD2 (6 bases). The CDR3 sequence is 20 residues long. The V end lost 5 bases, the J end lost 3 bases, and 28 bases lay between the germline ends. Germline V gene sequence: CDR1 MNHEY, CDR2 SMNVEV (reference sequence). The CDR3, as DNA: TGTGCCAGCAGTGGTCGGGACCGGACTATCAGTATGGTGGACACCGGGGAGCTGTTTTTT. Translated, it gives CASSGRDRTISMVDTGELFF.

This chain connects TRBV25-1 to TRBJ2-5; D perhaps matches TRBD2 (6 bases). The germline V and J ends were trimmed by 2 bases and 3 bases, with 10 bases remaining between them. The CDR3 is made up of 14 amino acids. Germline V gene lookup returns CDR1 MGHDK and CDR2 SYGVNS. CDR3 sequence: CASSEGSGKETQYF. DNA for the CDR3: TGTGCCAGCAGTGAAGGTAGCGGAAAAGAGACCCAGTACTTC.

This chain joins TRBV19 and TRBJ2-1; TRBD1 agrees at 11 bases. Germline loops: CDR1 LNHDA, CDR2 SQIVND (reference sequence). J gave up 6 bases and V 1 base, and 5 bases lay outside the gene matches. The CDR3 length is 16 residues. CDR3 sequence reads: CASSIGSGQGGNEQFF. Here the CDR3 DNA reads TGTGCCAGTAGTATAGGTTCGGGACAGGGGGGCAATGAGCAGTTCTTC.

The chain carries TRBV7-9 and TRBJ2-7; tentative D call: TRBD2 (7 bases). The CDR3 spans 15 residues. The germline V gene encodes CDR1 SEHNR and CDR2 FQNEAQ (reference sequence). V shed 5 bases and J shed 2 bases, with 16 bases lying between them. The DNA of the CDR3 is TGTGCCAGCAGCCCTAGGGGGGGTAGCGCCTACGAGCAGTACTTC. This codes for CASSPRGGSAYEQYF.

The V call is TRBV29-1, the J call TRBJ2-7; tentative D call: TRBD2 (5 bases). The CDR3 covers 13 residues. Looked up from germline, CDR1 is SQVTM and CDR2 is ANQGSEA. The V end lost 4 bases, the J end lost 0 bases, and 10 bases lay between the germline ends. In DNA form, the CDR3 reads TGCAGCGTTGTCGGGAACTACTCCTACGAGCAGTACTTC. It codes for CSVVGNYSYEQYF.

This clone is a singleton in its sample. An end of the junction does not agree with germline; a read error may underlie this. The rearrangement joins TRBV28 to TRBJ2-7; D not resolved. Germline CDR1 MDHEN, CDR2 SYDVKM. The CDR3 is made up of 13 amino acids. The DNA for the CDR3 is TGTACCAGCAGTTTCGGTATCTCCTACGAGCAGTACTTC. This translates into CTSSFGISYEQYF. Together with reference TRBV28 and TRBJ2-7, the CDR3 gives the full variable domain: DVKVTQSSRYLVKRTGEKVFLECVQDMDHENMFWYRQDPGLGLRLIYFSYDVKMKEKGDIPEGYSVSREKKERFSLILESASTNQTSMYLCTSSFGISYEQYFGPGTRLTVT.

The rearrangement uses TRBV7-6 and TRBJ2-2, with a possible D match to TRBD1 (5 bases). Looked up from germline, CDR1 is SGHVS and CDR2 is FNYEAQ. V was cut by 0 bases and J by 8 bases, with 19 bases left in between. This CDR3 spans 17 amino acids. The CDR3 DNA reads as TGTGCCAGCAGCTTAGCGCCGGGCAGGGTAGTGTTGGGGGAGCTGTTTTTT. Its translation is CASSLAPGRVVLGELFF.

The V call is TRBV2, the J call TRBJ2-1; 7 positions agree with TRBD2. From germline, CDR1 is SNHLY and CDR2 FYNNEI. The CDR3 runs to 13 residues. V trimming: 4 bases; J trimming: 6 bases; junction bases outside the gene matches: 3. CDR3 bases: TGTGCCAGCAGTGTTGCGGGAGTCAATGAGCAGTTCTTC. Amino acid sequence: CASSVAGVNEQFF. The full variable domain, with the rest looked up from reference TRBV2 and TRBJ2-1, is EPEVTQTPSHQVTQMGQEVILRCVPISNHLYFYWYRQILGQKVEFLVSFYNNEISEKSEIFDDQFSVERPDGSNFTLKIRSTKLEDSAMYFCASSVAGVNEQFFGPGTRLTVL.

The chain carries TRBV5-1 and TRBJ1-1; a possible D gene is TRBD1 (5 bases). The germline V gene has CDR1 SGHRS and CDR2 YFSETQ. CDR3 length: 15 amino acids. The V end lost 0 bases, the J end lost 6 bases, and 15 bases lay between the germline ends. The CDR3 loop is CASSLASRTPPEAFF. CDR3 bases: TGCGCCAGCAGCTTGGCCAGTAGGACACCACCTGAAGCTTTCTTT. The full variable domain, its missing parts supplied by reference TRBV5-1 and TRBJ1-1, is KAGVTQTPRYLIKTRGQQVTLSCSPISGHRSVSWYQQTPGQGLQFLFEYFSETQRNKGNFPGRFSGRQFSNSRSEMNVSTLELGDSALYLCASSLASRTPPEAFFGQGTRLTVV.

The chain has TRBV6-1 and TRBJ1-1, with a possible D match to TRBD1 (5 bases). With 1 base removed from V and 4 bases from J, the gap between germline ends came to 10 bases. Germline V lookup: CDR1 MNHNS, CDR2 SASEGT. The CDR3 consists of 14 residues. The CDR3 here is CASSEGGDATEAFF. The CDR3 coding sequence is TGTGCCAGCAGTGAAGGGGGCGATGCCACTGAAGCTTTCTTT.

This chain uses TRBV28 with TRBJ2-1, with 8 bases matching TRBD2. Germline V gene lookup returns CDR1 MDHEN and CDR2 SYDVKM. With V trimmed by 8 bases and J by 2 bases, 14 bases remained unmatched. This CDR3 is 17 amino acids long. DNA of the CDR3: TGTGCCAGCCTGTCACCTGGGCGGGAGGTAACCTACAATGAGCAGTTCTTC. The encoded protein is CASLSPGREVTYNEQFF. The complete variable domain, with remaining parts taken from reference TRBV28 and TRBJ2-1, reads DVKVTQSSRYLVKRTGEKVFLECVQDMDHENMFWYRQDPGLGLRLIYFSYDVKMKEKGDIPEGYSVSREKKERFSLILESASTNQTSMYLCASLSPGREVTYNEQFFGPGTRLTVL.

V and J are TRBV28 and TRBJ2-7; 14 bases are shared with TRBD2. CDR1 is MDHEN and CDR2 is SYDVKM in the germline V gene. The CDR3 is 16 amino acids. J gave up 3 bases and V 4 bases, and 5 bases lay outside the gene matches. The CDR3 region is CASSSLTSGRGYEQYF. CDR3 DNA: TGTGCCAGCAGTTCATTGACTAGCGGGAGGGGCTACGAGCAGTACTTC.

The chain joins TRBV27 to TRBJ2-7; tentative D call: TRBD1 (5 bases). CDR1 is MNHEY and CDR2 is SMNVEV in the germline V gene (reference sequence). CDR3 length equals 16 residues. V lost 5 bases and J 1 base, leaving 18 bases between the germline ends. The CDR3 sequence is CASSPLGATTSYEQYF. The CDR3 DNA sequence: TGTGCCAGCAGTCCGCTTGGGGCCACAACTTCCTACGAGCAGTACTTC.

J is TRBJ2-7 and V is TRBV5-5, with 9 nucleotides matching TRBD1. V gave up 5 bases and J gave up 0 bases; unmatched junction bases: 9. Germline values: CDR1 SGHKS, CDR2 YYEKEE (reference sequence). This CDR3 contains 16 residues. The CDR3 DNA reads TGTGCCAGCAGTTCCAGGACAGGGGCCAGCTCCTACGAGCAGTACTTC. Its protein product is CASSSRTGASSYEQYF. The full variable domain, with the rest looked up from reference TRBV5-5 and TRBJ2-7, is DAGVTQSPTHLIKTRGQQVTLRCSPISGHKSVSWYQQVLGQGPQFIFQYYEKEERGRGNFPDRFSARQFPNYSSELNVNALLLGDSALYLCASSSRTGASSYEQYFGPGTRLTVT.

DNA for the CDR3: TGTGCCAGCAGCGACGGACAGGGAATGAGGACTGAAGCTTTCTTT. It specifies CASSDGQGMRTEAFF. V gene TRBV28 combines with J gene TRBJ1-1; 8 bases match TRBD1. This CDR3 comprises 15 residues. CDR1 and CDR2 (germline): MDHEN, SYDVKM. Trimming at V came to 6 bases and at J to 5 bases, leaving 11 bases not matched to a gene.

J is TRBJ1-5 and V is TRBV19; no firm D call. The germline gives CDR1 LNHDA, CDR2 SQIVND (reference sequence). This CDR3 is built from 16 residues. The V and J ends lost 3 bases and 4 bases respectively, with 16 bases between them. CDR3 region: CASSMGPPTENQPQHF. CDR3 DNA sequence: TGTGCCAGTAGTATGGGTCCTCCAACAGAAAATCAGCCCCAGCATTTT.

The chain uses TRBV27 and TRBJ1-2; D is unclear. CDR1 MNHEY and CDR2 SMNVEV come from the germline V gene (reference sequence). Trimming took off 0 bases at V and 4 bases at J, with 15 bases between the two ends. CDR3 length equals 16 residues. The CDR3 nucleotides are TGTGCCAGCAGTTTATCCAACAGATTCCTGGCCTATGGCTACACCTTC. Translated: CASSLSNRFLAYGYTF.

V gene TRBV14 combines with J gene TRBJ2-3; TRBD1 is a possible D gene (5 bases). CDR1 is SGHDN, CDR2 FVKESK, per germline. This CDR3 has 13 residues. V was cut by 5 bases and J by 2 bases, with 8 bases left in between. The CDR3 spells CASSVGATDTQYF. The CDR3 DNA follows: TGTGCCAGCAGCGTAGGGGCCACAGATACGCAGTATTTT.